This entry describes one T cell receptor (beta chain). This clone's antigen is unknown. The data stem from a study of monozygotic twins with inflammatory bowel disease (dated by TCRdb to the late 2010s). About the study as a whole: The full study comprised 28 monozygotic twin pairs: nine German pairs (four IBD-concordant, five IBD-discordant) and 19 IBD-discordant Danish pairs. The search for disease-associated traits relied mainly on comparing, within discordant pairs, IBD patients with their genetically identical healthy co-twins. Each individual had, on average, about 151 000 unique TCRalpha sequences and 181 000 unique TCRbeta sequences available for analysis.

An approximately 2.5 ml peripheral blood sample was drawn into PAXgene tubes per donor and stored at -80°C. Without T cell sorting, total RNA was isolated from whole blood using the PAXgene blood miRNA kit on an automated QIAcube. Peripheral blood from monozygotic twin pairs who were concordant or discordant for inflammatory bowel disease underwent deep TCRalpha and TCRbeta repertoire profiling using unique molecular barcoding. For every twin pair, smoking habits were documented, and each individual was categorised as a current, former or never smoker. What the study reported, not specific to this receptor: The results gave no support for a single strong signal or clonotype linked to IBD. IBD patients had lower TCRbeta repertoire diversity, measured by the inverse Simpson index, than their healthy co-twins. Compared with healthy twins, IBD patients had fewer clonotypes in common with other individuals, a difference most pronounced in patients showing signs of disease activity. The analysis was unable to tell different T cell subtypes apart. Background noise and inter-individual variability may have been introduced into the repertoires by the differing immunosuppressive treatments among patients. Repertoire similarity did not differ between concordant and discordant twins, which could be due to limited statistical power.

Receptor amplification or capture employed 5' RACE. Preparation of each TCR library used approximately 3.5 ug of total RNA. For each sample, cDNA synthesis was carried out in eight separate reactions using SMARTScribe reverse transcriptase. During cDNA synthesis, template switching introduced unique molecular identifiers that contained a 6-nucleotide sample barcode. TCRalpha and TCRbeta cDNA was amplified in two nested PCRs of approximately 16 and 10 cycles, and bead purification was carried out after each PCR. Before amplification, cDNA was treated with uracil DNA-glycosylase and purified using the QIAquick PCR purification kit. The second PCR was the step at which Illumina TruSeq-compatible adapters and sample-specific barcodes were added. Library quality and concentration were assessed using TapeStation and Qubit, and 5 to 6 ng of each library was pooled. The pooled libraries were sequenced with 2 x 100 bp reads and custom sequencing primers on an Illumina HiSeq2500 single-index Rapid Run. In the paper's pipeline: MiGEC version 1.2.6 was used for UMI-based consensus assembly, which corrected PCR and sequencing errors. MiXCR version 2.1.1 was used for V(D)J alignment, clonotype assembly and CDR3 extraction. To normalise gene usage, clonotype sharing and MAIT/NKT TCR abundance, the analysis used the top 1000, 10 000 and 20 000 clonotypes per sample. Diversity was computed as the inverse Simpson index with the vegan R package after downsampling to 27 000 UMIs. Paired Mann-Whitney U tests were applied to discordant twin pairs, and Benjamini-Hochberg correction was used for multiple testing. Once TCRdb had reprocessed the reads, it stored one entry per CDR3 protein sequence and supplied no DNA. TCRdb, rather than the study authors, made the V and J calls. The sample table includes about 85,000 distinct CDR3 sequences. Together, the top ten hold roughly 7% of the sample.

The CDR3 runs 16 amino acids, cysteine and phenylalanine included. No DNA sequence is on record. The rearrangement combines TRBV12-3 or TRBV12-4 with TRBJ2-3; there is no DNA to check the TCRdb D call of TRBD2. Material: blood. This TCR derives from a human donor with ulcerative colitis or Crohn's disease, or a healthy co-twin of an affected twin (not recorded which). This receptor carries the CDR3 CASSPWTSGGTDTQYF.